The clone carrying this T cell receptor beta chain turned up a few times. As yet, its antigen is unknown. This specimen comes from a study of response to subunit inactivated influenza vaccine. Broader study findings: The authors proposed limited new T cell recruitment per seasonal influenza vaccination.

TCRdb called the RT-PCR reads again in MiXCR, with one record for every CDR3 protein. The data contain almost 250,000 distinct CDR3 sequences, over 9% of them singletons. V was cut by 0 bases and J by 8 bases, with 4 bases left in between. This CDR3 has 11 amino acids. The rearrangement links TRBV6-7 to TRBJ1-2; D is undetermined. TRBV6-7 is placed among ORFs of uncertain function. The source is a man in his fifties who received an inactivated influenza vaccine. The sequencing used non-naive T cells sorted from PBMCs, collected 14 to 15 days before vaccination. Here the CDR3 DNA reads TGTGCCAGCAGTTACTCACGGGGCTACACCTTC. It translates to CASSYSRGYTF.